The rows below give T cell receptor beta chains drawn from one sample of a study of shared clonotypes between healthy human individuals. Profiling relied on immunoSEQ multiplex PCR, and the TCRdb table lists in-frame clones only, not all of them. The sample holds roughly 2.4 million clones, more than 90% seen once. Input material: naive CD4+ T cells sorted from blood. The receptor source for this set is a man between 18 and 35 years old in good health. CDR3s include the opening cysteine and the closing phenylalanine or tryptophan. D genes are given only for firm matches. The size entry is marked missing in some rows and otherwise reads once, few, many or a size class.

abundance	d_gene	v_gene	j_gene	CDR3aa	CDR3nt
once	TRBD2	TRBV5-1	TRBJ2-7	CASSGRTSGVSHEQYF	TGCGCCAGCAGTGGCCGAACTAGCGGGGTGTCCCACGAGCAGTACTTC
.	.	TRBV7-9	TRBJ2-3	CASSLVPPHQGTTDTQYF	TGTGCCAGCAGCTTAGTTCCCCCCCATCAGGGTACCACAGATACGCAGTATTTT
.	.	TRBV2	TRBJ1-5	CASRDGRGSNQPQHF	TGTGCCAGCAGGGACGGGAGGGGGAGCAATCAGCCCCAGCATTTT
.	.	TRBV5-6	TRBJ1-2	CASSPGTGPFVVGYTF	TGTGCCAGCAGTCCCGGGACGGGCCCTTTCGTGGTCGGGTACACCTTC
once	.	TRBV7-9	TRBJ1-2	CASSPQAYGYTF	TGTGCCAGCAGCCCTCAGGCCTATGGCTACACCTTC
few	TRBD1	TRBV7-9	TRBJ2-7	CASSLDRGYEQYF	TGTGCCAGCAGCTTGGACAGGGGCTACGAGCAGTACTTC
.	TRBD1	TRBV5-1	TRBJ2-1	CASSFPGQGYNEQFF	TGCGCCAGCAGCTTTCCGGGACAGGGATACAATGAGCAGTTCTTC
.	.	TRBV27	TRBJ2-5	CASSRRVTPTLALETQYF	TGTGCCAGCAGCCGTCGCGTGACTCCGACTCTTGCCCTAGAGACCCAGTACTTC
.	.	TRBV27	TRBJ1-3	CASSPGAGYSGNTIYF	TGTGCCAGCTCCCCCGGGGCGGGGTACTCTGGAAACACCATATATTTT
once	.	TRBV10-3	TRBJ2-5	CAISVTQGETQYF	TGTGCCATCAGTGTGACCCAGGGCGAGACCCAGTACTTC
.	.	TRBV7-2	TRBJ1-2	CASSLDSRGYGYTF	TGTGCCAGCAGCTTGGACAGTCGCGGCTATGGCTACACCTTC
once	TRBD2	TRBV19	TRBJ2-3	CASSTAGVGTDTQYF	TGTGCCAGTAGTACAGCGGGAGTCGGCACAGATACGCAGTATTTT
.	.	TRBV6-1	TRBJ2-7	CASSRSYEQYF	TGTGCCAGCAGCAGATCCTACGAGCAGTACTTC
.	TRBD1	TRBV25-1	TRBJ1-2	CASSQTGERGYTF	TGTGCCAGCAGCCAGACAGGGGAGCGGGGCTACACCTTC
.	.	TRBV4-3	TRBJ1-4	CASSHGTMDEKLFF	TGCGCCAGCAGCCATGGGACAATGGATGAAAAACTGTTTTTT
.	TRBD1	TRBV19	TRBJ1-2	CASRDQDRVSNYGYTF	TGTGCCAGTAGAGACCAGGACAGGGTCTCTAACTATGGCTACACCTTC
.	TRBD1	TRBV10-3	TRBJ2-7	CAISLQGSSTYEQYF	TGTGCCATCAGTCTACAGGGGTCCTCGACCTACGAGCAGTACTTC
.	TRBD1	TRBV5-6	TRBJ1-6	CASRETGGYNSPLHF	TGTGCCAGCAGGGAAACAGGGGGTTATAATTCACCCCTCCACTTT
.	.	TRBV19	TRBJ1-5	CASSSQLNQPQHF	TGTGCCAGTAGTAGTCAGCTCAATCAGCCCCAGCATTTT
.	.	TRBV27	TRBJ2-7	CASSLSGGAYLIYEQYF	TGTGCCAGCAGTCTGTCTGGAGGGGCGTACCTTATTTACGAGCAGTACTTC
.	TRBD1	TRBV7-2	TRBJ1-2	CASSLWRQGGYGYTF	TGTGCCAGCAGCTTATGGAGACAGGGAGGGTATGGCTACACCTTC
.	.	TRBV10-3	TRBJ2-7	CAISAVPSSYEQYF	TGTGCCATCAGTGCTGTCCCCAGCTCCTACGAGCAGTACTTC
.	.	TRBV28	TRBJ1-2	CASSYRSAYGYTF	TGTGCCAGCAGTTACAGGAGTGCCTATGGCTACACCTTC
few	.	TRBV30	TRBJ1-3	CAWSVGNTIYF	TGTGCCTGGAGTGTAGGTAACACCATATATTTT
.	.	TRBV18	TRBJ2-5	CASSPAVVGDQYF	TGTGCCAGCTCACCTGCGGTCGTGGGGGACCAGTACTTC
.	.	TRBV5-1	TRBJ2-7	CASSLAGLPDEQYF	TGCGCCAGCAGCTTGGCGGGACTGCCCGACGAGCAGTACTTC
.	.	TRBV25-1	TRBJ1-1	CASRDLAGTKEAFF	TGTGCCAGCAGAGACCTTGCCGGGACCAAGGAAGCTTTCTTT
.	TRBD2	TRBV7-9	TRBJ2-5	CASSLALLAGETQYF	TGTGCCAGCAGCTTAGCTTTACTAGCGGGAGAGACCCAGTACTTC
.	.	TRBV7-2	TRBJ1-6	CASSLMGSYNSPLHF	TGTGCCAGCAGCCTTATGGGCTCCTATAATTCACCCCTCCACTTT
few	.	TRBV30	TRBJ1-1	CAWSQPNTEAFF	TGTGCCTGGAGTCAGCCGAACACTGAAGCTTTCTTT
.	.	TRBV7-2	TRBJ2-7	CASSYKTMGGNYEQYF	TGTGCCAGCAGCTATAAGACTATGGGCGGTAACTACGAGCAGTACTTC
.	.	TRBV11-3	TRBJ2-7	CASRPRPGGCGGEQYF	TGTGCCAGCAGACCGAGGCCAGGGGGTTGCGGGGGAGAGCAGTACTTC
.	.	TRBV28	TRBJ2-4	CASRTGNLAKNIQYF	TGTGCCAGCAGGACAGGAAACCTAGCCAAAAACATTCAGTACTTC
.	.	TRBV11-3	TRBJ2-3	CASSLRTKADTQYF	TGTGCCAGCAGCTTACGGACGAAGGCAGATACGCAGTATTTT
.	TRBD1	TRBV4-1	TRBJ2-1	CASSIRTGPPTYNEQFF	TGCGCCAGCAGCATCCGGACAGGGCCTCCTACCTACAATGAGCAGTTCTTC
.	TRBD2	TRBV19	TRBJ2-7	CASRTSGRTEQYF	TGTGCCAGCAGGACTAGCGGGAGAACCGAGCAGTACTTC
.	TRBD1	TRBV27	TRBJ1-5	CASSLSGTGSSNQPQHF	TGTGCCAGCAGTTTATCGGGGACAGGGAGTAGCAATCAGCCCCAGCATTTT
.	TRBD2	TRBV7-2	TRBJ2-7	CASSPRLAGAYEQYF	TGTGCCAGCAGCCCACGACTAGCGGGGGCCTACGAGCAGTACTTC
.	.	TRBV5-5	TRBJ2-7	CASSLRVRQNYEQYF	TGTGCCAGCAGCTTGAGGGTCAGACAGAACTACGAGCAGTACTTC
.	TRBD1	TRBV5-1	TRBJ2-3	CASSLKIGTGETDTQYF	TGCGCCAGCAGCTTGAAAATAGGGACAGGGGAAACAGATACGCAGTATTTT
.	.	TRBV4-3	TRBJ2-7	CASSQERTFYEQYF	TGCGCCAGCAGCCAAGAAAGGACATTCTACGAGCAGTACTTC
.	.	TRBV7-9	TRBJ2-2	CASGWENTGELFF	TGTGCCAGCGGCTGGGAGAACACCGGGGAGCTGTTTTTT
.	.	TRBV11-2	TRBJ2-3	CASSLPTDTQYF	TGTGCCAGCAGTTTACCCACAGATACGCAGTATTTT
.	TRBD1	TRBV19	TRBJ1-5	CASSGDRVGQPQHF	TGTGCCAGTAGTGGGGACAGGGTGGGCCAGCCCCAGCATTTT
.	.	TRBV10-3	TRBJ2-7	CAVLPNPAAEQYF	TGTGCCGTCCTACCGAACCCGGCGGCCGAGCAGTACTTC
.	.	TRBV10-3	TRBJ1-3	CAISPLEPETGNTIYF	TGTGCCATCAGCCCTCTTGAGCCTGAAACTGGAAACACCATATATTTT
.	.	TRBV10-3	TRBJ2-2	CAISEWSNTGELFF	TGTGCCATCAGTGAGTGGTCGAACACCGGGGAGCTGTTTTTT
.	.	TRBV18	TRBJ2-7	CASSPERGSYEQYF	TGTGCCAGCTCACCAGAGCGTGGGTCCTACGAGCAGTACTTC
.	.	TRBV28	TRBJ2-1	CASSLDRYNEQFF	TGTGCCAGCAGCCTAGACAGATACAATGAGCAGTTCTTC
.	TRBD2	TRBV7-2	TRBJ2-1	CASSSGLAGANEQFF	TGTGCCAGCAGCTCTGGACTAGCGGGAGCGAATGAGCAGTTCTTC
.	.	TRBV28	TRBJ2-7	CASSWTGGLSYEQYF	TGTGCCAGCAGTTGGACCGGGGGCCTCTCCTACGAGCAGTACTTC
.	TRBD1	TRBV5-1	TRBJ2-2	CASSFNRGTGELFF	TGCGCCAGCAGCTTTAACAGGGGCACCGGGGAGCTGTTTTTT
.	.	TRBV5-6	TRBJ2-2	CASSPIGVPNTGELFF	TGTGCCAGCAGCCCGATAGGGGTCCCGAACACCGGGGAGCTGTTTTTT
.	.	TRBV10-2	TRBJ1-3	CASSDGSLTSGNTIYF	TGCGCCAGCAGTGATGGCAGCCTAACCTCTGGAAACACCATATATTTT
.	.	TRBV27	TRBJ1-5	CASSLEARGNQPQHF	TGTGCCAGCAGTTTAGAGGCCCGGGGCAATCAGCCCCAGCATTTT
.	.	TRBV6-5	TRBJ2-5	CASWRRETQYF	TGTGCCAGTTGGAGGCGGGAGACCCAGTACTTC
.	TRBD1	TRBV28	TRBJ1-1	CASSSSGTGQTANTEAFF	TGTGCCAGCAGTTCGTCCGGGACAGGCCAAACTGCGAACACTGAAGCTTTCTTT
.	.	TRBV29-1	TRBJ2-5	CSVHITSYLPYF	TGCAGCGTTCACATTACATCCTACCTCCCGTACTTC
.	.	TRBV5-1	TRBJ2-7	CASSLLTAGGEQYF	TGCGCCAGCAGCCTCCTGACAGCAGGAGGCGAGCAGTACTTC